This T cell receptor (beta chain) comes out of a study of neurological immune-mediated disorders. Overall study findings and caveats: Phylogenetic grouping assigned the repertoires of 18 of 34 multiple sclerosis patients to one related-CDR3 cluster, which constitutes a possible signature.

This clonotype was seen ten or more times. The antigen is unknown. The unsorted libraries were generated from a total of 2 million PBMCs, which had been stored in RNAlater at -80 C. The CDR3 is 12 residues long. Trimming cost V 7 bases and J 1 base, with 11 bases left between them. Germline V gives CDR1 SQVTM, CDR2 ANQGSEA. A single record per CDR3 protein comes from TCRdb applying MiXCR to the 5' RACE reads. Of about 82,000 distinct CDR3 sequences in the sample, 2% to 3% were seen once. The chain employs TRBV29-1 and TRBJ2-7; D perhaps matches TRBD2 (5 bases). The specimen was PBMCs. The TCR originated in a woman aged 30 to 39 with multiple sclerosis. CDR3 DNA: TGCAGCGCTCGCGGGCGTTCCTACGAGCAGTACTTC. Translating it yields CSARGRSYEQYF.